These 26 T cell receptor beta chains originate from one sample sequenced in a study of post-analysis software for immune sequencing data. General study points: Patients had higher frequencies than controls of about five TRBV segments, including TRBV5-6, TRBV5-1 and TRBV20-1.

Tagging with unique molecular identifiers was a feature of the TCR beta cDNA libraries. Each CDR3 protein gets one entry after TCRdb re-called the PCR reads with MiXCR. The repertoire holds about 540,000 distinct CDR3 sequences, with approximately 31% as singletons. No antigens are known for them. Material for sequencing was blood. The receptor set was obtained from a girl aged 2 to 17 with multiple sclerosis.

The chain recombines TRBV27 with TRBJ2-1, with D hard to call. CDR3 length: 14 residues. Germline V gene sequence: CDR1 MNHEY, CDR2 SMNVEV (reference sequence). V lost 8 bases and J 0 bases, leaving 11 bases between the germline ends. CDR3 sequence reads: CASSHTNSYNEQFF. CDR3 DNA: TGTGCCAGCTCACACACCAACTCCTACAATGAGCAGTTCTTC.

The chain carries TRBV2 and TRBJ2-4, with D perhaps TRBD2 (5 bases). The CDR3 totals 14 residues. Trimming shortened V by 6 bases and J by 0 bases, and 9 bases separated the two germline ends. Germline V CDR1 and CDR2: SNHLY, FYNNEI. CDR3 nucleotide sequence: TGTGCCAGCAGCCTAGCCCCAGCCAAAAACATTCAGTACTTC. Translating gives CASSLAPAKNIQYF.

In this sample, this clonotype turned up a few times. The V gene is TRBV27, the J gene TRBJ2-5, with 8 nucleotides matching TRBD2. Germline CDR1 MNHEY, CDR2 SMNVEV (reference sequence). The V segment lost 8 bases and the J segment 1 base; nucleotides outside the gene matches: 6. This CDR3 spans 14 amino acids. Here the CDR3 reads CASGRGGTQETQYF. In DNA, the CDR3 is TGTGCCAGCGGCCGGGGGGGAACCCAAGAGACCCAGTACTTC.

The chain recombines TRBV7-2 with TRBJ1-1; no firm D call. Trimming removed 0 bases at V and 4 bases at J, with 9 bases between. The CDR3 length is 14 residues. The germline V gene encodes CDR1 SGHTA and CDR2 FQGNSA. The DNA of the CDR3 is TGTGCCAGCAGCTTAGCCTTTGGCGGCACTGAAGCTTTCTTT. Translating gives CASSLAFGGTEAFF.

There are a few counts of this clonotype. The chain has TRBV4-1 and TRBJ2-6; D might be TRBD1 (7 bases). V lost 3 bases, J lost 6 bases, and 18 bases lay in between. CDR3 length: 17 residues. CDR1 is MGHRA and CDR2 is YSYEKL in the germline V gene. The CDR3 coding sequence is TGCGCCAGCAGCCATACAGGGGCCCGGGGGCTGGCCAACGTCCTGACTTTC. Translation gives CASSHTGARGLANVLTF.

The chain recombines TRBV7-3 with TRBJ1-5; D might be TRBD1 (5 bases). Germline V gene lookup returns CDR1 SGHTA and CDR2 FQGTGA. The CDR3 contains 15 residues. The V gene lost 6 bases and the J gene lost 5 bases, with 17 bases spanning the gap. The CDR3 DNA reads as TGTGCCAGCAGTCCCAGGGCAGGGTGGGATCAGCCCCAGCATTTT. As protein: CASSPRAGWDQPQHF. The whole variable domain, remainder taken from reference TRBV7-3 and TRBJ1-5, is GAGVSQTPSNKVTEKGKYVELRCDPISGHTALYWYRQSLGQGPEFLIYFQGTGAADDSGLPNDRFFAVRPEGSVSTLKIQRTERGDSAVYLCASSPRAGWDQPQHFGDGTRLSIL.

The rearrangement uses TRBV14 and TRBJ2-5; D uncertain. Germline CDR1 SGHDN, CDR2 FVKESK. Trimming removed 2 bases from V and 9 bases from J, with 10 bases in between. The CDR3 is made up of 12 amino acids. The CDR3 region has the DNA TGTGCCAGCAGCCAATCCCCTAAGGCCCAGTACTTC. Translation gives CASSQSPKAQYF.

This clonotype is classed as medium-sized. The chain uses TRBV27 and TRBJ2-1, with D maybe TRBD2 (7 bases). This CDR3 is 16 amino acids long. Per germline, CDR1 MNHEY and CDR2 SMNVEV (reference sequence). V was pared by 2 bases and J by 6 bases, with 17 bases between. DNA of the CDR3: TGTGCCAGCAGTTTAACGGGGGGCACGGGATTCAATGAGCAGTTCTTC. Translating gives CASSLTGGTGFNEQFF.

The chain couples TRBV6-6 to TRBJ2-5; 8 nucleotides match TRBD2. There are 13 residues in the CDR3. Germline CDR1 MNHNY, CDR2 SVGAGI (reference sequence). The V and J ends lost 5 bases and 5 bases, in that order; junction bases with no gene match: 4. CDR3 in amino acids: CASSPQRGETQYF. CDR3 nucleotide sequence: TGTGCCAGCAGTCCTCAGCGGGGGGAGACCCAGTACTTC.

This clonotype was seen a few times. This chain joins TRBV10-3 and TRBJ2-3, with TRBD2 matching 9 bases. The V gene's germline CDR1 is ENHRY and CDR2 SYGVKD. This CDR3 is built from 17 residues. V shed 10 bases and J 1 base; nucleotides not matched to a gene: 15. The CDR3 DNA sequence: TGTGCCACCCTGACGGTCGGGGAGCGGGGGGGCACAGATACGCAGTATTTT. Its protein is CATLTVGERGGTDTQYF.

This sequence joins TRBV6-1 and TRBJ1-2; perhaps TRBD1 as D (6 bases). The V and J ends lost 5 bases and 7 bases respectively, with 14 bases between them. The CDR3 extends over 13 amino acids. Germline loops: CDR1 MNHNS, CDR2 SASEGT. Here the CDR3 reads CASSRRGAGGYTF. CDR3 DNA sequence: TGTGCCAGCAGTCGTCGGGGGGCGGGTGGCTACACCTTC.

About this clonotype: It may be a read error: a sequence one base away is much more abundant. V gene TRBV7-9 combines with J gene TRBJ1-1, with 7 bases aligning to TRBD1. The germline V gene encodes CDR1 SEHNR and CDR2 FQNEAQ (reference sequence). The V segment lost 5 bases and the J segment 4 bases; nucleotides outside the gene matches: 7. This CDR3 has 14 amino acids. The CDR3 is CASSPGTVSTEAFF. The DNA of the CDR3 is TGTGCCAGCAGCCCCGGGACAGTGAGCACTGAAGCTTTCTTT.

In this sample, this clonotype turned up a few times. CDR3 amino acids: CATSRETGMEQFF. CDR3 bases: TGTGCCACCAGCAGAGAAACAGGGATGGAGCAGTTCTTC. This sequence joins TRBV15 and TRBJ2-1, with D possibly matching TRBD1 (6 bases). CDR1 and CDR2 from the germline V gene are LNHNV and YYDKDF (reference sequence). V gave up 0 bases and J gave up 10 bases, with 10 bases separating them. The CDR3 sequence is 13 residues long.

This chain joins TRBV20-1 and TRBJ1-3; a weak D match, TRBD1 (6 bases). V shed 6 bases and J shed 4 bases, with 16 bases lying between them. Germline V gene sequence: CDR1 DFQATT, CDR2 SNEGSKA (reference sequence). The CDR3 has 14 residues. The CDR3 here is CSAQAPDSGNTIYF. The CDR3 coding sequence is TGCAGTGCCCAGGCCCCGGACAGCGGAAACACCATATATTTT.

This clonotype has ten or more counts. This chain joins TRBV5-5 and TRBJ2-4, with TRBD1 as a possible D gene (6 bases). V was cut by 3 bases and J by 8 bases, with 27 bases left in between. The CDR3 runs 18 residues. Germline values: CDR1 SGHKS, CDR2 YYEKEE (reference sequence). The CDR3 spells CASSSEMGTPRRTDIQYF. CDR3 DNA: TGTGCCAGCAGCTCCGAGATGGGGACACCAAGAAGGACTGACATTCAGTACTTC. The complete variable domain, with remaining parts taken from reference TRBV5-5 and TRBJ2-4, reads DAGVTQSPTHLIKTRGQQVTLRCSPISGHKSVSWYQQVLGQGPQFIFQYYEKEERGRGNFPDRFSARQFPNYSSELNVNALLLGDSALYLCASSSEMGTPRRTDIQYFGAGTRLSVL.

The chain is built from TRBV24-1 and TRBJ1-1; TRBD1 aligns across 7 bases. The CDR3 runs to 12 residues. The J segment lost 6 bases and the V segment lost 6 bases, leaving 3 bases of the junction unmatched. Germline CDR1 reads KGHDR; CDR2 reads SFDVKD. CDR3 protein: CATSRTGSEAFF. CDR3 DNA sequence: TGTGCCACCAGTAGGACAGGATCTGAAGCTTTCTTT.

This clonotype showed up just a few times. The chain uses TRBV12-3 or TRBV12-4 and TRBJ2-1; TRBD2 matches at 8 bases. The V and J ends lost 6 bases and 5 bases, in that order; junction bases with no gene match: 9. The CDR3 loop spans 15 amino acids. The CDR3 reads CASRKPGGGNNEQFF. CDR3 bases: TGTGCCAGCAGGAAACCGGGAGGGGGGAACAATGAGCAGTTCTTC.

The J gene is TRBJ2-7, the V gene TRBV20-1; 9 bases agree with TRBD2. The length of the CDR3 is 15 residues. Germline V gene lookup returns CDR1 DFQATT and CDR2 SNEGSKA (reference sequence). V was pared by 2 bases and J by 7 bases, with 12 bases of the junction left unmatched. CDR3 sequence reads: CSARPAGGNYNEQYF. DNA for the CDR3: TGCAGTGCTAGACCGGCGGGGGGGAACTACAATGAGCAGTACTTC.

The V gene is TRBV5-1, the J gene TRBJ1-4; the D gene is possibly TRBD1 (5 bases). The CDR3 is made up of 15 amino acids. The V end lost 4 bases, the J end lost 8 bases, and 18 bases lay between the germline ends. The V gene's germline CDR1 is SGHRS and CDR2 YFSETQ. The CDR3: CASSPLEGRSEKLFF. CDR3 coding DNA: TGCGCCAGCAGCCCCTTAGAGGGGAGGTCGGAAAAACTGTTTTTT.

The chain couples TRBV29-1 to TRBJ2-2; D might be TRBD2 (8 bases). Per germline, CDR1 SQVTM and CDR2 ANQGSEA. CDR3 length equals 15 residues. Trimming cost V 5 bases and J 3 bases, with 16 bases left between them. The CDR3 here is CSVPREGADTGELFF. The CDR3 region has the DNA TGCAGCGTTCCCCGGGAGGGGGCAGACACCGGGGAGCTGTTTTTT.

The V call is TRBV19, the J call TRBJ2-1; TRBD2 aligns across 7 bases. The CDR3 extends over 15 amino acids. J was trimmed by 0 bases and V by 7 bases; bases with no gene match: 6. Germline V lookup: CDR1 LNHDA, CDR2 SQIVND (reference sequence). The CDR3 here is CASTLGGSSYNEQFF. The CDR3 nucleotides read TGTGCCAGTACCCTGGGCGGGAGCTCCTACAATGAGCAGTTCTTC.

The sample holds a few counts of this clonotype. J is TRBJ1-2 and V is TRBV15; no clear D. Trimming stripped 3 bases from V and 5 bases from J, with 4 bases between. Germline V CDR1 and CDR2: LNHNV, YYDKDF (reference sequence). The CDR3 spans 11 residues. CDR3 region: CATSSVYGYTF. Here the CDR3 DNA reads TGTGCCACCAGCAGCGTGTATGGCTACACCTTC. The full variable domain, with the rest looked up from reference TRBV15 and TRBJ1-2, is DAMVIQNPRYQVTQFGKPVTLSCSQTLNHNVMYWYQQKSSQAPKLLFHYYDKDFNNEADTPDNFQSRRPNTSFCFLDIRSPGLGDTAMYLCATSSVYGYTFGSGTRLTVV.

This chain uses TRBV10-3 with TRBJ2-7, with a tentative D call TRBD1 (6 bases). The V end was cut by 5 bases, the J end by 7 bases, with 15 bases between. The CDR3 is 13 residues long. CDR1 is ENHRY, CDR2 SYGVKD, per germline. CDR3 DNA: TGTGCCATCAGTAAATCAGGGGTCAATGAGCAGTACTTC. It encodes CAISKSGVNEQYF.

V usage is TRBV7-9 and J usage is TRBJ2-2; 10 nucleotides agree with TRBD1. The CDR3 length is 17 residues. J gave up 0 bases and V 5 bases, and 6 bases lay outside the gene matches. CDR1 SEHNR and CDR2 FQNEAQ come from the germline V gene (reference sequence). In DNA form, the CDR3 reads TGTGCCAGCAGCATTCGGACAGGGGGATCGAACACCGGGGAGCTGTTTTTT. It yields the protein CASSIRTGGSNTGELFF.

This clonotype has more than one count but fewer than ten. The V call is TRBV5-1, the J call TRBJ2-5, with TRBD1 as a possible D gene (6 bases). With 0 bases removed from V and 5 bases from J, the gap between germline ends came to 8 bases. CDR1 is SGHRS, CDR2 YFSETQ, per germline. This CDR3 has 13 residues. CDR3 nucleotides: TGCGCCAGCAGCTTGGACAGGGCCGAGACCCAGTACTTC. This gives the protein CASSLDRAETQYF.

This clonotype was seen ten or more times. V is TRBV28 and J is TRBJ2-3; weak D call: TRBD2 (6 bases). CDR1 and CDR2 (germline): MDHEN, SYDVKM. Trimming took off 8 bases at V and 2 bases at J, with 14 bases between the two ends. The CDR3 has 14 residues. The CDR3 region has the DNA TGTGCCAGCGGTGGGGCGGGGTCCACAGATACGCAGTATTTT. Its translation is CASGGAGSTDTQYF.